A selection of T cell receptor beta chains follows, all from one sample in a study of Ad26.COV2.S vaccination and SARS-CoV-2 variants. The protocol was immunoSEQ multiplex PCR, while the TCRdb copy is restricted to in-frame clones and leaves out a portion. The sample has about 470,000 clones, 80% to 95% seen once; the top ten hold under 4.5%. Sequencing used peripheral blood, obtained in a trial of Ad26.COV2.S vaccine versus placebo. These receptors were taken from a person between 18 and 65 years old who received the Ad26.COV2.S COVID-19 vaccine or a placebo. The CDR3 runs from the conserved cysteine through the conserved F or W. D genes are given only for firm matches. Size is omitted from some rows. Given values are once, few, many or a class for expanded clones.

J	V	size	length	D	DNA	CDR3
TRBJ1-6	TRBV28	.	13	.	TGTGCCAGCAGTCCGAAGGTTGGGTCACCCCTCCACTTT	CASSPKVGSPLHF
TRBJ1-5	TRBV30	.	13	.	TGTGCCTGGAGGGCTGCAGGGGATCAGCCCCAGCATTTT	CAWRAAGDQPQHF
TRBJ2-3	TRBV21-1	.	17	.	TGTGCCAGCAGCAAACGTCCCCGGGACACTCGCACAGATACGCAGTATTTT	CASSKRPRDTRTDTQYF
TRBJ2-7	TRBV5-5	.	14	.	TGTGCCAGCAGCCCTGGACAGTTTACCTACGAGCAGTACTTC	CASSPGQFTYEQYF
TRBJ2-1	TRBV6-2/TRBV6-3	.	12	.	TGTGCCAGCAGTCAAAACAGGGTTGAGCAGTTCTTC	CASSQNRVEQFF
TRBJ2-1	TRBV7-2	once	13	.	TGTGCCAGCACCGCGGGTTCCTACAATGAGCAGTTCTTC	CASTAGSYNEQFF
TRBJ2-2	TRBV25-1	.	12	.	TGTGCCAGCAGTGAATGGGACGGGGAGCTGTTTTTT	CASSEWDGELFF
TRBJ2-3	TRBV5-1	.	16	.	TGCGCCAGCAGCAGGGTAACTCCCAGGGGCACAGATACGCAGTATTTT	CASSRVTPRGTDTQYF
TRBJ2-1	TRBV20-1	.	11	.	TGCAGTGCTGATGTCAACAATGAGCAGTTCTTC	CSADVNNEQFF
TRBJ2-3	TRBV9	.	14	.	TGTGCCAGCAGCGTAGGGTCAGATTCAAATACGCAGTATTTT	CASSVGSDSNTQYF
TRBJ2-3	TRBV9	.	16	.	TGTGCCAGCAGCGTCGGAGGGGGCGGGCTCCCAGATACGCAGTATTTT	CASSVGGGGLPDTQYF
TRBJ1-1	TRBV28	.	13	TRBD1	TGTGCCAGCAACGTTGGGACAGGGGCTGAAGCTTTCTTT	CASNVGTGAEAFF
TRBJ2-3	TRBV3-1/TRBV3-2	.	14	.	TGTGCCAGCAGCCCGGGCAGGGGCACAGATACGCAGTATTTT	CASSPGRGTDTQYF
TRBJ1-6	TRBV7-2	.	16	.	TGTGCCAGCAGCTTGGCGGGCACAGGGTTGAGTTCACCCCTCCACTTT	CASSLAGTGLSSPLHF
TRBJ2-7	TRBV7-8	.	15	.	TGTGCCAGCAGCCCCTTTTGGGGGCACGACTACGAGCAGTACTTC	CASSPFWGHDYEQYF
TRBJ2-7	TRBV20-1	.	11	.	TGCAGTGCTAGAGTAGACTACGAGCAGTACTTC	CSARVDYEQYF
TRBJ1-3	TRBV10-3	.	17	TRBD1	TGTGCCATCAGTGGGCAACAGGGGGGCATTTCTGGAAACACCATATATTTT	CAISGQQGGISGNTIYF
TRBJ1-5	TRBV9	.	13	.	TGTGCCAGCAGCGTAGTGGGTGATCGGCCCCAGCATTTT	CASSVVGDRPQHF
TRBJ1-1	TRBV12-3/TRBV12-4	once	13	TRBD1	TGTGCCAGCAACCAACCAGGGGGCACTGAAGCTTTCTTT	CASNQPGGTEAFF
TRBJ1-1	TRBV6-6	.	13	.	TGTGCCAGCAGTTACCAACTGAATCATGAAGCTTTCTTT	CASSYQLNHEAFF
TRBJ1-4	TRBV5-5	.	17	.	TGTGCCAGCAGCTTGGTCGCAGTAATTGCAACTAATGAAAAACTGTTTTTT	CASSLVAVIATNEKLFF
TRBJ1-2	TRBV19	.	14	.	TGTGCCAGTAGTATCGGGCAGGCTGGTGGTGGCTACACCTTC	CASSIGQAGGGYTF
TRBJ2-1	TRBV19	.	15	TRBD2	TGTGCCAGTAGTATGCTAGCGGGAGTTTCCAATGAGCAGTTCTTC	CASSMLAGVSNEQFF
TRBJ2-2	TRBV10-3	.	15	TRBD2	TGTGCCATCAGGGGGACTAGCGTGAACACCGGGGAGCTGTTTTTT	CAIRGTSVNTGELFF
TRBJ1-4	TRBV9	.	13	.	TGTGCCAGCGGCACCGCGGGTAATGAAAAACTGTTTTTT	CASGTAGNEKLFF
TRBJ2-5	TRBV7-3	.	16	TRBD2	TGTGCCAGCAGCTTAACCGTTACTAGCGGCCAAGAGACCCAGTACTTC	CASSLTVTSGQETQYF
TRBJ2-7	TRBV27	.	14	TRBD2	TGTGCCAGCAGTCTAACTCGGGAGGTTGCCGAGCAGTACTTC	CASSLTREVAEQYF
TRBJ2-3	TRBV7-2	.	14	.	TGTGCCAGCAGCTTTCCCGGCTCCACAGATACGCAGTATTTT	CASSFPGSTDTQYF
TRBJ2-7	TRBV7-9	.	15	TRBD2	TGTGCCAGCAGCTTAGGCCTAGCGGGATCCTACGAGCAGTACTTC	CASSLGLAGSYEQYF
TRBJ1-1	TRBV5-4	.	14	.	TGTGCCAGCAGCTCGCGACAGGAATCCACTGAAGCTTTCTTT	CASSSRQESTEAFF
TRBJ2-1	TRBV5-8	.	16	TRBD1	TGTGCCAGCAGCAAGAAGGGACAGGGGTCCTACAATGAGCAGTTCTTC	CASSKKGQGSYNEQFF
TRBJ1-3	TRBV4-1	.	15	.	TGCGCCAGCAGCCAACTACACGGCTCTGGAAACACCATATATTTT	CASSQLHGSGNTIYF
TRBJ2-2	TRBV3-1/TRBV3-2	.	16	TRBD2	TGTGCCAGCAGCCTGTCCGGGACTAGCGGGAGACGGCGGCTGTTTTTT	CASSLSGTSGRRRLFF
TRBJ2-3	TRBV4-3	.	17	TRBD2	TGCGCCAGCAGCCAAGACGGCGGCGGGAGAGGACCAGATACGCAGTATTTT	CASSQDGGGRGPDTQYF
TRBJ2-6	TRBV30	.	18	.	TGTGCCTGGAGTGGGGGTTCACTAATAGTATCTGGGGCCAACGTCCTGACTTTC	CAWSGGSLIVSGANVLTF
TRBJ1-4	TRBV30	.	14	.	TGTGCCTGGAGTCGGGGGGCAACTAATGAAAAACTGTTTTTT	CAWSRGATNEKLFF
TRBJ2-5	TRBV20-1	.	12	.	TGCAGTGCTAGTCCCGGAAGGGAGACCCAGTACTTC	CSASPGRETQYF
TRBJ2-6	TRBV9	.	17	.	TGTGCCAGCAGCGTAGCTACGGCTACCACTGGGGCCAACGTCCTGACTTTC	CASSVATATTGANVLTF
TRBJ2-7	TRBV19	.	15	.	TGTGCCAGTAGCGTGGAGGGGACACCTGGGTACGAGCAGTACTTC	CASSVEGTPGYEQYF
TRBJ1-1	TRBV6-5	few	14	TRBD1	TGTGCCAGCTCTAGGACAGGGCTGAACACTGAAGCTTTCTTT	CASSRTGLNTEAFF
TRBJ2-2	TRBV7-2	.	14	.	TGTGCCAGCAGCCCAAGATTCTCCTCCGGGGAGCTGTTTTTT	CASSPRFSSGELFF
TRBJ2-2	TRBV7-2	.	14	.	TGTGCCAGCAGCTTGTATCCCCACACCGGGGAGCTGTTTTTT	CASSLYPHTGELFF
TRBJ2-6	TRBV6-4	medium-sized	16	TRBD1	TGTGCCAGCAGTGACACAGGGGGCTCTGGGGCCAACGTCCTGACTTTC	CASSDTGGSGANVLTF
TRBJ2-3	TRBV28	.	16	.	TGTGCCAGCAGTTTCCCCGCAGGGATTGGAGCTTTGACGCAGTATTTT	CASSFPAGIGALTQYF
TRBJ1-5	TRBV18	.	17	.	TGTGCCAGCTCACCGACGCCGGGAGTCCCTGTCAATCAGCCCCAGCATTTT	CASSPTPGVPVNQPQHF
TRBJ2-5	TRBV28	.	15	TRBD2	TGTGCCAGCAGTCCGCCAGGTAGCGGGATAAAGACCCAGTACTTC	CASSPPGSGIKTQYF
TRBJ1-4	TRBV4-1	once	15	.	TGCGCCAGCAGCCAAGGGGAGGGGAGGGATGAAAAACTGTTTTTT	CASSQGEGRDEKLFF
TRBJ2-3	TRBV5-1	once	14	.	TGCGCCAGCAGCCTAGTAGTGGGCACAGATACGCAGTATTTT	CASSLVVGTDTQYF
TRBJ2-7	TRBV4-3	.	15	TRBD2	TGCGCCAGCAGCCAAGATGCGGGAGGGATATACGAGCAGTACTTC	CASSQDAGGIYEQYF
TRBJ1-1	TRBV6-2/TRBV6-3	.	15	TRBD1	TGTGCCAGCAGTTTCCCGACAGGGCAGAACACTGAAGCTTTCTTT	CASSFPTGQNTEAFF
TRBJ2-3	TRBV5-1	.	15	.	TGCGCCAGCAGCCCGCGGATAGGGGGTACAGATACGCAGTATTTT	CASSPRIGGTDTQYF
TRBJ1-6	TRBV14	.	13	.	TGTGCCAGCAGCCTTTGGACAGAATCACCCCTCCACTTT	CASSLWTESPLHF
TRBJ2-1	TRBV28	once	16	.	TGTGCCAGCAGTGAGCTCGCGGGATTAACAAACAATGAGCAGTTCTTC	CASSELAGLTNNEQFF
TRBJ2-1	TRBV11-2	few	13	TRBD1	TGTGCCAGCAGCTTCGGGACAGGGAATGAGCAGTTCTTC	CASSFGTGNEQFF